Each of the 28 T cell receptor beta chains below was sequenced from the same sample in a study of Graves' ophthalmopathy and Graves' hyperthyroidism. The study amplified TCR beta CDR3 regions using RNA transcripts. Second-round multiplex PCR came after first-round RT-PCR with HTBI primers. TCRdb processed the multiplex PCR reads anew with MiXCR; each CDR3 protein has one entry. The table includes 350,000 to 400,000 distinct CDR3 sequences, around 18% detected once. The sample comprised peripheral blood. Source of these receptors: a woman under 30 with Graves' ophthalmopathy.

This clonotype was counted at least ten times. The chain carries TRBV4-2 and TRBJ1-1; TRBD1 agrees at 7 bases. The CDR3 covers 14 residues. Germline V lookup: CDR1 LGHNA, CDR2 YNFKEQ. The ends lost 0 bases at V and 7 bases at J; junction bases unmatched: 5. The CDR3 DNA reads TGTGCCAGCAGCCAAGATATGGGGACAGTTGAAGCTTTCTTT. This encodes CASSQDMGTVEAFF.

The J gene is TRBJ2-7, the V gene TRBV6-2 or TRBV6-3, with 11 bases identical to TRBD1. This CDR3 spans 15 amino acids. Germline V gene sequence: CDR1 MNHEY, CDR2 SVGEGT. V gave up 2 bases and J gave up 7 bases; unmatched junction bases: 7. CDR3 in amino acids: CASSYPGQGVREQYF. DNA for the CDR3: TGTGCCAGCAGTTACCCGGGACAGGGGGTGCGGGAGCAGTACTTC.

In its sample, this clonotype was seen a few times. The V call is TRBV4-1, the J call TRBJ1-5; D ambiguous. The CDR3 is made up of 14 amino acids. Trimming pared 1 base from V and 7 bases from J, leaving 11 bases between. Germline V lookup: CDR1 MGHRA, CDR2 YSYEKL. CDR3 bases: TGCGCCAGCAGCCAAGTTCCGGCAGAGCAGCCCCAGCATTTT. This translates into CASSQVPAEQPQHF.

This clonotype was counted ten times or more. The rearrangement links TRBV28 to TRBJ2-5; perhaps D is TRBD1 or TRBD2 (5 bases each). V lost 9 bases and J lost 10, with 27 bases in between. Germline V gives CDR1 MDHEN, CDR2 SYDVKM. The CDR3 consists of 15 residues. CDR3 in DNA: TGTGCCAGTGTTGATGGAGCCCTGTATGGGGGTGGCCAGTACTTC. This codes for CASVDGALYGGGQYF.

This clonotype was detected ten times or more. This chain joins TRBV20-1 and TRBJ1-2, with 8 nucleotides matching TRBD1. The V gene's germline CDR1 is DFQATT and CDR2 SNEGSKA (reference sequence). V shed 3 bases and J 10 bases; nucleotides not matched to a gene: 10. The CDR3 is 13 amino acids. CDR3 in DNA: TGCAGTGCTAGGACAGGGGCCCTTAACGCCTACACCTTC. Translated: CSARTGALNAYTF.

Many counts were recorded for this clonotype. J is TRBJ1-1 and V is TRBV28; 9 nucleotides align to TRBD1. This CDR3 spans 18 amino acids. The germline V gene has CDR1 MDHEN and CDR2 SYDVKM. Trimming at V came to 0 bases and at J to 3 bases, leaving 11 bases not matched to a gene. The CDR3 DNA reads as TGTGCCAGCAGTTTATGGACTGAGGGACAGGGACCATACACTGAAGCTTTCTTT. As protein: CASSLWTEGQGPYTEAFF.

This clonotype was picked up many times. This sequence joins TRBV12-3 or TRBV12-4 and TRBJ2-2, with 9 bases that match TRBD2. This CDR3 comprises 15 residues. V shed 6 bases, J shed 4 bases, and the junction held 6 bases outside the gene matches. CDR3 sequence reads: CASSVGLASTGELFF. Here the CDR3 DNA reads TGTGCCAGCAGCGTAGGACTAGCGAGCACCGGGGAGCTGTTTTTT.

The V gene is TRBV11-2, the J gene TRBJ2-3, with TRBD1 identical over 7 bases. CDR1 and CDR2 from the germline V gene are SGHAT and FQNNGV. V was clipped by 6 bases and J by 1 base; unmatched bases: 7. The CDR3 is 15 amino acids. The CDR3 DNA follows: TGTGCCAGCAGTCGACCGGGACAGCGCACAGATACGCAGTATTTT. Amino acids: CASSRPGQRTDTQYF.

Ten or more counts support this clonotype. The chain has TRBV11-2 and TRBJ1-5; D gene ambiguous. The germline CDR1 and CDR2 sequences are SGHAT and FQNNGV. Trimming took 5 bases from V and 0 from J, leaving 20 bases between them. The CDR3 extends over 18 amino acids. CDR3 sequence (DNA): TGTGCCAGCAGCCTTAGAAACCGACACTCTTATAGCAATCAGCCCCAGCATTTT. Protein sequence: CASSLRNRHSYSNQPQHF.

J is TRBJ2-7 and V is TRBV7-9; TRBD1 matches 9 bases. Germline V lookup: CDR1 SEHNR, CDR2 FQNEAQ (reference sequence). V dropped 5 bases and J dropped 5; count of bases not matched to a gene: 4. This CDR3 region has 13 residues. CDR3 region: CASSRRQGDEQYF. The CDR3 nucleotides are TGTGCCAGCAGCCGTAGACAGGGGGACGAGCAGTACTTC.

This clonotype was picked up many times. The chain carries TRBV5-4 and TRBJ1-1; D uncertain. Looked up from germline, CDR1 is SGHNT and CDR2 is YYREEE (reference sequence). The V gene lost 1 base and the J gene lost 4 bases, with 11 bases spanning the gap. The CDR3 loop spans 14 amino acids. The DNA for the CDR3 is TGTGCCAGCAGCTTGAGGCCCTGGGTCACTGAAGCTTTCTTT. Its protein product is CASSLRPWVTEAFF.

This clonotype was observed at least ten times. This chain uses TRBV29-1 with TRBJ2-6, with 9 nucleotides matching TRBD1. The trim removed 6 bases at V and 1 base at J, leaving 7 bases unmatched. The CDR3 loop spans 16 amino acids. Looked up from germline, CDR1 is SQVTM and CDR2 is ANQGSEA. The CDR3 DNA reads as TGCAGCGTCCGGGACAGGGTTCTTTCTGGGGCCAACGTCCTGACTTTC. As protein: CSVRDRVLSGANVLTF. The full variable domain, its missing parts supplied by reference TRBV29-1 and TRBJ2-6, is SAVISQKPSRDICQRGTSLTIQCQVDSQVTMMFWYRQQPGQSLTLIATANQGSEATYESGFVIDKFPISRPNLTFSTLTVSNMSPEDSSIYLCSVRDRVLSGANVLTFGAGSRLTVL.

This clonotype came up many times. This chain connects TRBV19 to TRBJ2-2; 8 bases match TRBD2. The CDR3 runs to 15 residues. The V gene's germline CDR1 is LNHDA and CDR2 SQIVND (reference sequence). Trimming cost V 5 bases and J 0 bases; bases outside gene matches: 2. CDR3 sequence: CASSATSANTGELFF. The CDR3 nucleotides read TGTGCCAGTAGTGCGACTAGCGCGAACACCGGGGAGCTGTTTTTT.

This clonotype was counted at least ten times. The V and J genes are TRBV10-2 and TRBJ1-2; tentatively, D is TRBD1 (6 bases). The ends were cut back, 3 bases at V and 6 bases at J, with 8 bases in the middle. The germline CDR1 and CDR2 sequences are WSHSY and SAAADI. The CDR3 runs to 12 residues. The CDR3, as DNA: TGCGCCAGCAGTGAACAGGGAAATGGCTACACCTTC. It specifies CASSEQGNGYTF.

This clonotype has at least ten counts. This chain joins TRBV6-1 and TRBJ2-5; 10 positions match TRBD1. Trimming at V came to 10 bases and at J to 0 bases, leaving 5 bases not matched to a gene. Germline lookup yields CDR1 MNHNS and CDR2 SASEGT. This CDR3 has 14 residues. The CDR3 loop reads CATPGQGNQETQYF. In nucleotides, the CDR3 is TGTGCCACCCCGGGACAGGGGAACCAAGAGACCCAGTACTTC.

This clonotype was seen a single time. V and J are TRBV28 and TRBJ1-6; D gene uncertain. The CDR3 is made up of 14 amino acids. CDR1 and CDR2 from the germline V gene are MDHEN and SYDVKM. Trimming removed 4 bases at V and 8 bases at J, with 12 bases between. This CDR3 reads CASSSATQYSPLHF. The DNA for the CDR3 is TGTGCCAGCAGTTCGGCAACGCAATATTCACCCCTCCACTTT. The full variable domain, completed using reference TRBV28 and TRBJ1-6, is DVKVTQSSRYLVKRTGEKVFLECVQDMDHENMFWYRQDPGLGLRLIYFSYDVKMKEKGDIPEGYSVSREKKERFSLILESASTNQTSMYLCASSSATQYSPLHFGNGTRLTVT.

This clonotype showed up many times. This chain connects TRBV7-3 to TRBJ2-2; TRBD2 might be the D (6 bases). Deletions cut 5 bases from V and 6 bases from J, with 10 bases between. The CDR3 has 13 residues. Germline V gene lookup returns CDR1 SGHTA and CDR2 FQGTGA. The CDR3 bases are TGTGCCAGCAGCCCGGCGGGGCCCGGGGAGCTGTTTTTT. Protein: CASSPAGPGELFF.

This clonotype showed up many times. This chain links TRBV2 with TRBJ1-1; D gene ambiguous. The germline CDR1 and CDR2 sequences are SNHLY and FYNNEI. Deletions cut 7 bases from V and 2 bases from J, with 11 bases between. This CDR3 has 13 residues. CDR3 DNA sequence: TGTGCCAGCAAAGATGACTCTAACACTGAAGCTTTCTTT. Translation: CASKDDSNTEAFF. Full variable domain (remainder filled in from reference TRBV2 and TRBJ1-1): EPEVTQTPSHQVTQMGQEVILRCVPISNHLYFYWYRQILGQKVEFLVSFYNNEISEKSEIFDDQFSVERPDGSNFTLKIRSTKLEDSAMYFCASKDDSNTEAFFGQGTRLTVV.

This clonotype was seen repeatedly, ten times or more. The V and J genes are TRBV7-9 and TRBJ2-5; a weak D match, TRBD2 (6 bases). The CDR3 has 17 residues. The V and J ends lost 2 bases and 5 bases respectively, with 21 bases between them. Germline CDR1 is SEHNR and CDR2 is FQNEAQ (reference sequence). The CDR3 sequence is CASSLTARRVIRETQYF. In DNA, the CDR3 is TGTGCCAGCAGCTTAACCGCTCGGAGGGTAATTCGGGAGACCCAGTACTTC.

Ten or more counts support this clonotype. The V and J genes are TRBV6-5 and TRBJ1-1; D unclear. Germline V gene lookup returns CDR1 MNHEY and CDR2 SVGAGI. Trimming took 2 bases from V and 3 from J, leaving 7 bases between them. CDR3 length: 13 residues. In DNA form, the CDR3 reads TGTGCCAGCAGTTACGAGGAGTACACTGAAGCTTTCTTT. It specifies CASSYEEYTEAFF.

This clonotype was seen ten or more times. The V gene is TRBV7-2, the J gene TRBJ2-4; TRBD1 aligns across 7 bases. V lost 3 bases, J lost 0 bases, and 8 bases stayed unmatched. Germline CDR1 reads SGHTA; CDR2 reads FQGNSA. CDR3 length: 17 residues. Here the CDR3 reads CASSLSPGQLAKNIQYF. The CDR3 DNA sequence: TGTGCCAGCAGCTTGTCTCCGGGACAGCTAGCCAAAAACATTCAGTACTTC.

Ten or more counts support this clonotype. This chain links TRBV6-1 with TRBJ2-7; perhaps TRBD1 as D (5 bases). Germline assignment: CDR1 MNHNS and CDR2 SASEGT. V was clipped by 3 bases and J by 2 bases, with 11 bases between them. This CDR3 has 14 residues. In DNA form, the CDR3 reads TGTGCCAGCAGTGATCCCAGGGCCCCCTACGAGCAGTACTTC. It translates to CASSDPRAPYEQYF.

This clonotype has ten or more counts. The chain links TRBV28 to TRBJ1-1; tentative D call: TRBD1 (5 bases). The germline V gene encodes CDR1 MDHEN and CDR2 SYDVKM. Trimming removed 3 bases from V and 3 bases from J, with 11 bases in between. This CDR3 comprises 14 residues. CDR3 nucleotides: TGTGCCAGCAGTTTTGGGGGGTCGGACACTGAAGCTTTCTTT. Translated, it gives CASSFGGSDTEAFF.

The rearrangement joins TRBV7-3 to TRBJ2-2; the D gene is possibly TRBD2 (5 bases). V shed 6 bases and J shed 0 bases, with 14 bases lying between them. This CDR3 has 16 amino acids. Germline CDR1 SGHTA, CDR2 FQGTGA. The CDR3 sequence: CASSQRSPSNTGELFF. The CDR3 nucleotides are TGTGCCAGCAGTCAGCGGAGCCCATCGAACACCGGGGAGCTGTTTTTT.

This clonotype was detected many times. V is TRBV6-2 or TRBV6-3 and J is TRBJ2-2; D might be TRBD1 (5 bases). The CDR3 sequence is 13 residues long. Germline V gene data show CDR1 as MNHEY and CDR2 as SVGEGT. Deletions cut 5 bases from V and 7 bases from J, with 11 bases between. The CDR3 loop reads CASSPTVSGELFF. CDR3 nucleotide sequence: TGTGCCAGCAGTCCGACAGTTAGCGGGGAGCTGTTTTTT.

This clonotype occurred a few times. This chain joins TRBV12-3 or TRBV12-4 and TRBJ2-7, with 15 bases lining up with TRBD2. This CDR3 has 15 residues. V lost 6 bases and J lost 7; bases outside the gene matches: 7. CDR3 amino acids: CASSKGLAGGQEQYF. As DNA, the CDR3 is TGTGCCAGCAGCAAAGGACTAGCGGGAGGGCAGGAGCAGTACTTC.

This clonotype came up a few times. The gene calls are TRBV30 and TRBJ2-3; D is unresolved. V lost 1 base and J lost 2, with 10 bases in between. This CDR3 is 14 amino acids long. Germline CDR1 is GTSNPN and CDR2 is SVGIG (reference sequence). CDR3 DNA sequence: TGTGCCTGGAGTGAGGTAGTTCCCACAGATACGCAGTATTTT. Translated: CAWSEVVPTDTQYF.

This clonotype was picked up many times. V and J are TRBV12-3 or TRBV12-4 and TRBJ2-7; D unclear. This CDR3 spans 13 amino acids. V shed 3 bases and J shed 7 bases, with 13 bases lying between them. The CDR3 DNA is TGTGCCAGCAGTTTTGGAGCCTACGTGGAGCAGTACTTC. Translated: CASSFGAYVEQYF.